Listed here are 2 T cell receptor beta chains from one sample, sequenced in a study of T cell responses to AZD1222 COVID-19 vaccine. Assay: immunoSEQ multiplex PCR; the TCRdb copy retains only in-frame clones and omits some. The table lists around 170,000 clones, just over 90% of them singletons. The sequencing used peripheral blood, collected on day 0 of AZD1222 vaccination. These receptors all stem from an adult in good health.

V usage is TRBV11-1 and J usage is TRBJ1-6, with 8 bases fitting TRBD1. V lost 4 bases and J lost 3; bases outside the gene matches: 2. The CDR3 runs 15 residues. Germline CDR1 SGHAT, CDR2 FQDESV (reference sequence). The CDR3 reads CASSSGTGYNSPLHF. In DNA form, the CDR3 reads TGTGCCAGCAGCTCCGGGACAGGCTATAATTCACCCCTCCACTTT.

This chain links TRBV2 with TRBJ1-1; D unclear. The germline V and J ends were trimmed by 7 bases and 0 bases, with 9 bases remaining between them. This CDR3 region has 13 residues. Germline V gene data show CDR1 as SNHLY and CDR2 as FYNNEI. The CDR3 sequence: CASTRILNTEAFF. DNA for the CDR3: TGTGCCAGCACGAGGATCTTGAACACTGAAGCTTTCTTT.